The 23 T cell receptor beta chains listed next were all sequenced from one sample in a study of T-cell reconstitution after alpha-beta-depleted transplantation in children. Study observations and caveats: Once a year had passed after transplant, T-cell counts and diversity came mostly from newly produced T cells.

Unique molecular identifiers were incorporated when the TCRbeta library was constructed. MiXCR, applied by TCRdb to the PCR reads, yields one record per CDR3 protein. The data contain 250,000 to 300,000 distinct CDR3 sequences, roughly 7.8% of them singletons. Their cognate antigens are unknown. Sequencing used peripheral blood, obtained 360 days after TCRalphabeta/CD19-depleted stem cell transplant. These receptors were collected from a female patient aged 2-9 years who had a stem cell transplant for Fanconi anemia, so the T cells may come from the graft donor.

This clonotype was recorded many times. The rearrangement joins TRBV5-6 to TRBJ2-7; 9 positions match TRBD1. The germline CDR1 and CDR2 sequences are SGHDT and YYEEEE. This CDR3 has 13 residues. With V trimmed by 7 bases and J by 4 bases, 6 bases remained unmatched. CDR3 bases: TGTGCCAGCTACACAGGGGGCATGTACGAGCAGTACTTC. Its protein is CASYTGGMYEQYF. The whole variable domain, filled in from reference TRBV5-6 and TRBJ2-7, reads DAGVTQSPTHLIKTRGQQVTLRCSPKSGHDTVSWYQQALGQGPQFIFQYYEEEERQRGNFPDRFSGHQFPNYSSELNVNALLLGDSALYLCASYTGGMYEQYFGPGTRLTVT.

This clonotype appeared a few times. V and J are TRBV7-9 and TRBJ2-2; D possibly corresponds to TRBD1 (5 bases). Germline CDR1 reads SEHNR; CDR2 reads FQNEAQ (reference sequence). Trimming removed 7 bases from V and 3 bases from J, with 18 bases in between. The CDR3 loop spans 16 amino acids. The CDR3 reads CASTLGPDIYTGELFF. The CDR3 DNA is TGTGCCAGCACCCTCGGTCCGGACATTTACACCGGGGAGCTGTTTTTT.

This clonotype occurred many times. V and J are TRBV5-1 and TRBJ2-2; weak D call: TRBD2 (5 bases). V was trimmed by 1 base and J by 8 bases, leaving 9 bases between them. Per germline, CDR1 SGHRS and CDR2 YFSETQ. The CDR3 sequence is 13 residues long. Here the CDR3 DNA reads TGCGCCAGCAGCTTGTCTCGGGGTGGGGAGCTGTTTTTT. Translation gives CASSLSRGGELFF.

This clonotype has ten or more counts. The genes are TRBV5-1 and TRBJ2-1, with no clear D. Trimming pared 4 bases from V and 4 bases from J, leaving 15 bases between. Per germline, CDR1 SGHRS and CDR2 YFSETQ. The length of the CDR3 is 15 residues. The chain's CDR3 is CASSHIVGQYNEQFF. DNA for the CDR3: TGCGCCAGCAGCCACATCGTAGGGCAGTACAATGAGCAGTTCTTC.

A word on this clonotype: A read error may explain this, as a much larger clone is one base away. V is TRBV4-2 and J is TRBJ1-4; the D is unclear. CDR3 size: 15 residues. V lost 0 bases and J 6 bases, leaving 11 bases between the germline ends. The germline gives CDR1 LGHNA, CDR2 YNFKEQ. CDR3 nucleotides: TGTGCCAGCAGCCAAGATGTAGGCCAATATGAAAAACTGTTTTTT. Its translation is CASSQDVGQYEKLFF.

In its sample, this clonotype was seen many times. This chain connects TRBV20-1 to TRBJ1-1; D not resolved. V lost 1 base to trimming and J lost 2 bases, with 20 bases between them. In germline, CDR1 is DFQATT, CDR2 SNEGSKA (reference sequence). The CDR3 length is 17 residues. Here the CDR3 DNA reads TGCAGTGCTAGAGCCGGGGTCGGGGTAAGTGGAAACACTGAAGCTTTCTTT. Translating gives CSARAGVGVSGNTEAFF.

This clonotype was seen many times. J is TRBJ1-5 and V is TRBV28, with D hard to call. V lost 6 bases and J 4 bases, leaving 7 bases between the germline ends. The CDR3 has 12 residues. The germline CDR1 and CDR2 sequences are MDHEN and SYDVKM. This CDR3 reads CASSVDNQPQHF. CDR3 DNA sequence: TGTGCCAGCAGCGTAGATAATCAGCCCCAGCATTTT.

In this sample, this clonotype turned up many times. The V call is TRBV7-3, the J call TRBJ2-7; possibly TRBD2 for D (6 bases). V shed 0 bases and J shed 3 bases, with 6 bases lying between them. This CDR3 has 13 amino acids. The germline V gene encodes CDR1 SGHTA and CDR2 FQGTGA. The DNA of the CDR3 is TGTGCCAGCAGCTTAACGCGGGGCTACGAGCAGTACTTC. Amino acids: CASSLTRGYEQYF.

There are many counts of this clonotype. The J gene is TRBJ2-7, the V gene TRBV12-3 or TRBV12-4, with 10 bases that match TRBD1. V lost 6 bases to trimming and J lost 1 base; unmatched junction nucleotides: 9. This CDR3 spans 16 amino acids. The CDR3 is CASSPGQGEASYEQYF. In DNA form, the CDR3 reads TGTGCCAGCAGCCCCGGACAGGGGGAGGCTTCCTACGAGCAGTACTTC.

This clonotype occurred many times. V and J are TRBV29-1 and TRBJ2-1, with D unclear. Per the germline V gene, CDR1 is SQVTM and CDR2 is ANQGSEA. Trimming pared 7 bases from V and 6 bases from J, leaving 16 bases between. This CDR3 region has 13 residues. The CDR3 DNA reads TGCAGCGCCGACTCCGCCATGGTCAATGAGCAGTTCTTC. Protein sequence: CSADSAMVNEQFF.

V usage is TRBV5-5 and J usage is TRBJ2-1; 8 bases line up with TRBD1. J was trimmed by 3 bases and V by 3 bases; bases with no gene match: 14. This CDR3 has 18 amino acids. CDR1 SGHKS and CDR2 YYEKEE come from the germline V gene (reference sequence). DNA for the CDR3: TGTGCCAGCAGCTCCGGGGGACAGGTTGTCGTTCTCTACAATGAGCAGTTCTTC. This gives the protein CASSSGGQVVVLYNEQFF.

This clonotype was found many times. V and J are TRBV7-3 and TRBJ2-3; no clear D. CDR1 is SGHTA, CDR2 FQGTGA, per germline. CDR3 size: 12 residues. V lost 5 bases, J lost 6 bases, and 9 bases lay in between. CDR3 coding DNA: TGTGCCAGCAGCCCAAGTGGCGATACGCAGTATTTT. Translation: CASSPSGDTQYF.

This clonotype occurred many times. The rearrangement joins TRBV4-3 to TRBJ1-1; D is possibly TRBD1 (6 bases). Trimming took off 2 bases at V and 4 bases at J, with 14 bases between the two ends. CDR1 and CDR2 from the germline V gene are LGHNA and YSLEER. The CDR3 is made up of 15 amino acids. The CDR3 spells CASSQLRGQLTEAFF. CDR3 sequence (DNA): TGCGCCAGCAGCCAACTAAGGGGACAACTCACTGAAGCTTTCTTT.

This clonotype was counted only a few times. CDR3 sequence (DNA): TGTGCCAGCAGCTTAGCCGGGGCCGGTAGGGACACTGAAGCTTTCTTT. Translated, it gives CASSLAGAGRDTEAFF. The chain combines TRBV7-2 with TRBJ1-1; tentatively, D is TRBD1 (5 bases). Between the trimmed V and J ends, which lost 0 bases and 3 bases, there was a span of 14 bases. The CDR3 length is 16 residues. Germline CDR1 reads SGHTA; CDR2 reads FQGNSA.

This chain connects TRBV20-1 to TRBJ1-2, with D unresolved. V was shortened by 6 bases and J by 5 bases, with 13 bases between the two germline ends. Germline values: CDR1 DFQATT, CDR2 SNEGSKA (reference sequence). The CDR3 is made up of 12 amino acids. The CDR3 DNA sequence: TGCAGTGCCACACATGCCCCGTATGGCTACACCTTC. Its protein is CSATHAPYGYTF.

This clonotype showed up just a few times. This rearrangement joins TRBV10-3 to TRBJ2-2; D call uncertain. The CDR3 totals 13 residues. CDR1 and CDR2 from the germline V gene are ENHRY and SYGVKD. The V and J ends lost 2 bases and 6 bases respectively, with 7 bases between them. The CDR3 DNA sequence: TGTGCCATCAGTGAGAAAGGATCCGGGGAGCTGTTTTTT. Amino acids: CAISEKGSGELFF.

Ten or more counts support this clonotype. This chain uses TRBV12-3 or TRBV12-4 with TRBJ2-7; maybe TRBD1 (5 bases). The CDR3 length is 15 residues. The V gene lost 6 bases and the J gene lost 2 bases, with 17 bases spanning the gap. The DNA for the CDR3 is TGTGCCAGCAGCTCTCTAACAGGTCCGGCCTACGAGCAGTACTTC. It encodes CASSSLTGPAYEQYF.

This clonotype has a count of ten or more. The rearrangement uses TRBV7-9 and TRBJ2-1; TRBD2 is a possible D gene (5 bases). V was shortened by 3 bases and J by 7 bases, with 16 bases between the two germline ends. CDR3 length equals 15 residues. Germline V gene sequence: CDR1 SEHNR, CDR2 FQNEAQ (reference sequence). CDR3 amino acids: CASSFPGHRGNEQFF. The DNA of the CDR3 is TGTGCCAGCAGCTTCCCGGGTCACAGAGGGAATGAGCAGTTCTTC.

In its sample, this clonotype was seen many times. J is TRBJ2-7 and V is TRBV10-3; 9 bases fit TRBD1. The CDR3 consists of 13 residues. The V gene's germline CDR1 is ENHRY and CDR2 SYGVKD. Losses at the gene ends were 6 bases for V and 2 bases for J; bases not matched to a gene: 2. The chain's CDR3 is CAIRGTGTYEQYF. CDR3 nucleotide sequence: TGTGCCATCAGGGGGACAGGGACCTACGAGCAGTACTTC.

There are many counts of this clonotype. The rearrangement links TRBV9 to TRBJ1-2; possible D gene TRBD1, 6 bases. V lost 5 bases, J lost 6 bases, and 11 bases lay in between. The CDR3 spans 12 residues. Germline V lookup: CDR1 SGDLS, CDR2 YYNGEE. The CDR3 loop reads CASRRGGDGYTF. The CDR3 coding sequence is TGTGCCAGCAGGAGGGGGGGGGATGGCTACACCTTC. Complete variable domain (other parts from reference TRBV9 and TRBJ1-2): DSGVTQTPKHLITATGQRVTLRCSPRSGDLSVYWYQQSLDQGLQFLIQYYNGEERAKGNILERFSAQQFPDLHSELNLSSLELGDSALYFCASRRGGDGYTFGSGTRLTVV.

This clonotype has ten or more counts. The rearrangement links TRBV29-1 to TRBJ2-7, with D possibly matching TRBD2 (7 bases). CDR1 and CDR2 from the germline V gene are SQVTM and ANQGSEA. This CDR3 spans 13 amino acids. With 6 bases removed from V and 6 bases from J, the gap between germline ends came to 18 bases. CDR3 DNA sequence: TGCAGCGTAGGGGGTGGCGGGGGCTTCGAGCAGTACTTC. It translates to CSVGGGGGFEQYF.

This clonotype has ten or more counts. The chain is built from TRBV5-1 and TRBJ2-1, with a possible D match to TRBD1 (5 bases). The germline V and J ends were trimmed by 7 bases and 0 bases, with 17 bases remaining between them. Germline V gene sequence: CDR1 SGHRS, CDR2 YFSETQ. This CDR3 spans 16 amino acids. The CDR3 DNA is TGCGCCAGCTCAAGCAGTGGACAAAGCTCCTACAATGAGCAGTTCTTC. Amino acids: CASSSSGQSSYNEQFF.

As regards this clonotype: It is likely a read error, because the conserved phenylalanine at the end of the CDR3 is missing. This chain links TRBV24-1 with TRBJ2-5; either TRBD1 or TRBD2 may supply D (7 bases each). This CDR3 spans 13 amino acids. Germline values: CDR1 KGHDR, CDR2 SFDVKD. The germline V and J ends were trimmed by 12 bases and 4 bases, with 17 bases remaining between them. In DNA, the CDR3 is TGTGCCTCAGGGGGGGGCTGGGGAGAGACCCAGTACTGC. It encodes CASGGGWGETQYC.